The 29 T cell receptor beta chains below come from one sample, sequenced in a study of cytomegalovirus exposure and HLA in healthy donors. It was with 60 Vbeta and 13 Jbeta primers that the PCR ran. Clones were read by immunoSEQ multiplex PCR, and TCRdb kept only the in-frame ones, dropping some. This table holds 100,000 to 150,000 clones, over 70% found once. Sequencing was performed on PBMCs. Source of these receptors: a middle-aged woman in good health and CMV-seropositive.

With regard to this clone: The junction and the germline gene differ at one end; a read error may be behind it. The chain joins TRBV27 to TRBJ2-7, with D maybe TRBD2 (6 bases). The length of the CDR3 is 15 residues. The germline V gene has CDR1 MNHEY and CDR2 SMNVEV (reference sequence). The CDR3, as DNA: TGTGCCAGCAAATTATCCCCGGGACTCCACTACGATTTGTGGTTC. This gives the protein CASKLSPGLHYDLWF.

V is TRBV6-6 and J is TRBJ2-7; possible D gene TRBD1, 6 bases. This CDR3 is 14 amino acids long. Trimming shortened V by 6 bases and J by 0 bases, and 12 bases separated the two germline ends. From germline, CDR1 is MNHNY and CDR2 SVGAGI (reference sequence). The CDR3 protein is CASRTDRLSYEQYF. For the CDR3, the DNA is TGTGCCAGCAGAACAGACAGGCTCTCCTACGAGCAGTACTTC.

This clone was observed once. The CDR3 protein is CASSLFGQGAREQYF. CDR3 sequence (DNA): TGTGCCAGCAGTTTATTTGGACAGGGGGCGCGGGAGCAGTACTTC. The rearrangement joins TRBV27 to TRBJ2-7; 11 nucleotides match TRBD1. The germline V gene encodes CDR1 MNHEY and CDR2 SMNVEV (reference sequence). V lost 1 base and J lost 7; bases outside the gene matches: 6. This CDR3 region has 15 residues.

V is TRBV29-1 and J is TRBJ2-4; D not certain. The CDR3 consists of 14 residues. V was shortened by 4 bases and J by 0 bases, with 10 bases between the two germline ends. The V gene's germline CDR1 is SQVTM and CDR2 ANQGSEA. The CDR3 DNA follows: TGCAGCGTTGCTCTACGACTAGCCAAAAACATTCAGTACTTC. Translating gives CSVALRLAKNIQYF.

There are a few counts of this clone. For the CDR3, the DNA is TGTGCCAGTAATAAAGCAGGGGCATCCTACGAGCAGTACTTC. Encoded protein: CASNKAGASYEQYF. The rearrangement uses TRBV19 and TRBJ2-7; D might be TRBD1 (6 bases). The CDR3 has 14 residues. V lost 7 bases to trimming and J lost 1 base, with 14 bases between them. Germline V gene data show CDR1 as LNHDA and CDR2 as SQIVND (reference sequence).

J is TRBJ2-1 and V is TRBV7-9, with 7 positions matching TRBD2. In germline, CDR1 is SEHNR, CDR2 FQNEAQ (reference sequence). The CDR3 consists of 14 residues. The V gene end was trimmed by 6 bases and the J gene end by 0 bases; junction bases not matched to a gene: 2. The DNA of the CDR3 is TGTGCCAGCAGTAGCGGGTCCTCCTACAATGAGCAGTTCTTC. As protein: CASSSGSSYNEQFF.

The chain is built from TRBV4-2 and TRBJ2-1; TRBD2 agrees at 13 bases. Germline CDR1 and CDR2: LGHNA and YNFKEQ. V lost 4 bases and J lost 7; bases outside the gene matches: 7. The CDR3 is 16 residues long. CDR3 sequence: CASSRAGTSGINEQFF. In DNA form, the CDR3 reads TGTGCCAGCAGCCGAGCCGGGACTAGCGGGATTAATGAGCAGTTCTTC.

The chain employs TRBV5-1 and TRBJ2-1; 10 bases are a match to TRBD2. CDR1 is SGHRS, CDR2 YFSETQ, per germline. With V trimmed by 1 base and J by 7 bases, 5 bases remained unmatched. The CDR3 extends over 15 amino acids. CDR3 amino acids: CASSLLAGVENEQFF. CDR3 sequence (DNA): TGCGCCAGCAGCTTGCTAGCGGGGGTAGAAAATGAGCAGTTCTTC.

The chain has TRBV6-5 and TRBJ2-7, with D uncertain. Germline assignment: CDR1 MNHEY and CDR2 SVGAGI. Trimming removed 0 bases from V and 4 bases from J, with 13 bases in between. The CDR3 has 15 residues. The CDR3 region has the DNA TGTGCCAGCAGTTACTCGAATTCCGGAGCTTACGAGCAGTACTTC. It translates to CASSYSNSGAYEQYF.

The gene calls are TRBV6-1 and TRBJ1-2; maybe TRBD1 (6 bases). The CDR3 is 14 amino acids. V lost 6 bases to trimming and J lost 9 bases, with 20 bases between them. CDR1 is MNHNS, CDR2 SASEGT, per germline. CDR3 loop: CASRPGTLEVRYTF. The DNA for the CDR3 is TGTGCCAGCAGACCCGGGACATTAGAAGTTCGCTACACCTTC.

The CDR3 coding sequence is TGTGCCAGCAGCGACAGGGGCCCCTACGAGCAGTACTTC. As protein: CASSDRGPYEQYF. V and J are TRBV7-9 and TRBJ2-7; 8 bases align to TRBD1. CDR3 length: 13 amino acids. J gave up 2 bases and V 5 bases, and 2 bases lay outside the gene matches. The germline V gene encodes CDR1 SEHNR and CDR2 FQNEAQ (reference sequence).

V usage is TRBV6-4 and J usage is TRBJ2-3, with TRBD2 identical over 12 bases. Germline values: CDR1 MRHNA, CDR2 SNTAGT. The J segment lost 1 base and the V segment lost 5 bases, leaving 4 bases of the junction unmatched. The CDR3 is 16 amino acids. CDR3 sequence reads: CASSPLAGGRTDTQYF. The CDR3 DNA is TGTGCCAGCAGTCCACTAGCGGGGGGCCGCACAGATACGCAGTATTTT.

A word on this clone: Other nucleotide sequences in the sample specify the same CDR3. This chain connects TRBV11-2 to TRBJ2-7; the D is unclear. The V gene's germline CDR1 is SGHAT and CDR2 FQNNGV. The V end lost 1 base, the J end lost 0 bases, and 7 bases lay between the germline ends. This CDR3 is built from 14 residues. The CDR3 protein is CASSLGHSSYEQYF. CDR3 in DNA: TGTGCCAGCAGCTTAGGTCACTCCTCCTACGAGCAGTACTTC. The entire variable domain, with the rest obtained from reference TRBV11-2 and TRBJ2-7, is as follows: EAGVAQSPRYKIIEKRQSVAFWCNPISGHATLYWYQQILGQGPKLLIQFQNNGVVDDSQLPKDRFSAERLKGVDSTLKIQPAKLEDSAVYLCASSLGHSSYEQYFGPGTRLTVT.

The rearrangement links TRBV29-1 to TRBJ1-4; 9 positions agree with TRBD1. The length of the CDR3 is 14 residues. V was clipped by 4 bases and J by 4 bases; unmatched bases: 4. Germline V lookup: CDR1 SQVTM, CDR2 ANQGSEA. The DNA of the CDR3 is TGCAGCGTTGGGGACAGGGCCCTTAATGAAAAACTGTTTTTT. This codes for CSVGDRALNEKLFF.

This sequence joins TRBV27 and TRBJ1-2; 7 bases are shared with TRBD1. Germline CDR1 is MNHEY and CDR2 is SMNVEV (reference sequence). The CDR3 has 14 residues. V lost 5 bases to trimming and J lost 1 base; unmatched junction nucleotides: 4. As DNA, the CDR3 is TGTGCCAGCAGTACCTACAGGGGTAACTATGGCTACACCTTC. It specifies CASSTYRGNYGYTF.

The chain employs TRBV6-6 and TRBJ2-3, with D maybe TRBD1 (5 bases). The V end was cut by 4 bases, the J end by 4 bases, with 6 bases between. This CDR3 has 12 amino acids. CDR1 is MNHNY, CDR2 SVGAGI, per germline (reference sequence). CDR3 protein: CASSFRADTQYF. CDR3 sequence (DNA): TGTGCCAGCAGTTTCAGGGCAGATACGCAGTATTTT.

This clone was counted once. The rearrangement links TRBV7-9 to TRBJ2-7, with TRBD2 as a possible D gene (6 bases). V was cut by 5 bases and J by 4 bases, with 6 bases left in between. CDR1 SEHNR and CDR2 FQNEAQ come from the germline V gene (reference sequence). The CDR3 length is 11 residues. CDR3 DNA sequence: TGTGCCAGCAGCCGGGGGTACGAGCAGTACTTC. Amino acid sequence: CASSRGYEQYF.

The rearrangement joins TRBV11-3 to TRBJ2-4; no clear D. From germline, CDR1 is SGHNT and CDR2 YENEEA. The CDR3 is 12 amino acids. Trimming cost V 3 bases and J 8 bases, with 8 bases left between them. The CDR3 region has the DNA TGTGCCAGCAGCTTTTCTGAGGACATTCAGTACTTC. Protein product: CASSFSEDIQYF.

This clone has just a few counts. The chain employs TRBV20-1 and TRBJ2-5; D is ambiguous. Germline lookup yields CDR1 DFQATT and CDR2 SNEGSKA (reference sequence). V shed 6 bases and J shed 3 bases, with 5 bases lying between them. This CDR3 has 10 residues. CDR3 protein: CSAPKETQYF. In nucleotides, the CDR3 is TGCAGTGCCCCCAAAGAGACCCAGTACTTC.

The chain joins TRBV25-1 to TRBJ1-1, with a weak D call TRBD1 (5 bases). Germline values: CDR1 MGHDK, CDR2 SYGVNS. Trimming took off 5 bases at V and 0 bases at J, with 13 bases between the two ends. The CDR3 has 15 amino acids. The DNA of the CDR3 is TGTGCCAGCAGTTTCCCGACAGCCCTGAACACTGAAGCTTTCTTT. The encoded protein is CASSFPTALNTEAFF.

The V and J genes are TRBV10-3 and TRBJ1-3; no clear D gene. The V end lost 8 bases, the J end lost 9 bases, and 8 bases lay between the germline ends. The CDR3 runs 10 residues. Per the germline V gene, CDR1 is ENHRY and CDR2 is SYGVKD. The CDR3 here is CAIGGSTIYF. CDR3 nucleotides: TGTGCCATCGGCGGTAGCACCATATATTTT.

CDR3 nucleotide sequence: TGCGCCAGCAGCCCGACAGGCAATAGCAATCAGCCCCAGCATTTT. It yields the protein CASSPTGNSNQPQHF. This chain links TRBV5-1 with TRBJ1-5, with D possibly TRBD1 on 6 matching bases. Trimming shortened V by 4 bases and J by 0 bases, and 11 bases separated the two germline ends. CDR3 size: 15 residues. Germline loops: CDR1 SGHRS, CDR2 YFSETQ.

V and J are TRBV5-1 and TRBJ1-4; 7 bases match TRBD1. Germline lookup yields CDR1 SGHRS and CDR2 YFSETQ. The CDR3 sequence is 18 residues long. The junction had 15 bases not matched to a gene; V was cut back by 0 bases and J by 7 bases. CDR3 in DNA: TGCGCCAGCAGCTTGGGGCGAGACAGGGCGAGAGAAAGTGAAAAACTGTTTTTT. Amino acid sequence: CASSLGRDRARESEKLFF.

This clone appeared a few times. The rearrangement uses TRBV28 and TRBJ2-1; possibly TRBD1 for D (5 bases). There are 15 residues in the CDR3. Trimming took off 5 bases at V and 3 bases at J, with 14 bases between the two ends. Germline-derived CDR1 and CDR2 are MDHEN and SYDVKM. This CDR3 reads CASSPLTVFYNEQFF. CDR3 sequence (DNA): TGTGCCAGCAGTCCGCTGACAGTTTTCTACAATGAGCAGTTCTTC.

V is TRBV4-1 and J is TRBJ1-1; weak D call: TRBD1 (5 bases). This CDR3 contains 14 residues. V lost 1 base and J lost 8, with 14 bases in between. The V gene's germline CDR1 is MGHRA and CDR2 YSYEKL. The CDR3 spells CASSQGDGGAEAFF. CDR3 bases: TGCGCCAGCAGCCAAGGCGACGGAGGGGCGGAAGCTTTCTTT.

The V gene is TRBV14, the J gene TRBJ1-1, with unresolved D. This CDR3 is built from 13 residues. Trimming pared 4 bases from V and 5 bases from J, leaving 11 bases between. The germline V gene has CDR1 SGHDN and CDR2 FVKESK. The CDR3 DNA sequence: TGTGCCAGCAGCCCGGGTTGGCAGACTGAAGCTTTCTTT. This codes for CASSPGWQTEAFF.

This clone was seen only a few times. The J gene is TRBJ1-2, the V gene TRBV27, with D maybe TRBD1 (5 bases). Germline lookup yields CDR1 MNHEY and CDR2 SMNVEV (reference sequence). Trimming took off 3 bases at V and 2 bases at J, with 10 bases between the two ends. The CDR3 sequence is 14 residues long. CDR3 protein: CASSLSAGNYGYTF. The CDR3 DNA follows: TGTGCCAGCAGTTTGTCGGCAGGGAACTATGGCTACACCTTC.

The chain carries TRBV7-2 and TRBJ1-2; no reliable D call. This CDR3 region has 13 residues. Trimming removed 1 base from V and 5 bases from J, with 8 bases in between. The germline gives CDR1 SGHTA, CDR2 FQGNSA. As DNA, the CDR3 is TGTGCCAGCAGCTTAGAAGAGGGATATGGCTACACCTTC. Translated: CASSLEEGYGYTF. Looking up the rest from reference TRBV7-2 and TRBJ1-2 gives the full variable domain: GAGVSQSPSNKVTEKGKDVELRCDPISGHTALYWYRQSLGQGLEFLIYFQGNSAPDKSGLPSDRFSAERTGGSVSTLTIQRTQQEDSAVYLCASSLEEGYGYTFGSGTRLTVV.

The rearrangement uses TRBV5-1 and TRBJ2-6, with D uncertain. Germline CDR1 reads SGHRS; CDR2 reads YFSETQ. The CDR3 has 15 amino acids. Trimming stripped 6 bases from V and 4 bases from J, with 14 bases between. The CDR3 bases are TGCGCCAGCACGGAAGGAGTTTTGGGGGCCAACGTCCTGACTTTC. Its translation: CASTEGVLGANVLTF.